One T cell receptor beta chain is described in this entry. Antigen unknown. With 5 bases removed from V and 4 bases from J, the gap between germline ends came to 8 bases. The CDR3 runs 12 residues. Germline assignment: CDR1 MDHEN and CDR2 SYDVKM. These data belong to a study of T cell repertoires in cytomegalovirus infection. Study outcomes and limitations: Across the ex vivo response, the dominant clonotypes were HLA-C-restricted CMV-specific TCR beta clonotypes.

TCRdb reprocessed the reads via MiXCR and lists one record per CDR3 protein. The sample records more than 400,000 distinct CDR3 sequences, around a quarter being singletons. This clonotype was sampled from a human donor in good health (CMV status not recorded). Some clones in this sample may be carry-over from other donors' samples. This sequence joins TRBV28 and TRBJ1-1, with D perhaps matching TRBD1 (6 bases). Sequencing was done on a sample of PBMCs. For the CDR3, the DNA is TGTGCCAGCAGTGACAGGCCCACTGAAGCTTTCTTT. Amino acids: CASSDRPTEAFF.